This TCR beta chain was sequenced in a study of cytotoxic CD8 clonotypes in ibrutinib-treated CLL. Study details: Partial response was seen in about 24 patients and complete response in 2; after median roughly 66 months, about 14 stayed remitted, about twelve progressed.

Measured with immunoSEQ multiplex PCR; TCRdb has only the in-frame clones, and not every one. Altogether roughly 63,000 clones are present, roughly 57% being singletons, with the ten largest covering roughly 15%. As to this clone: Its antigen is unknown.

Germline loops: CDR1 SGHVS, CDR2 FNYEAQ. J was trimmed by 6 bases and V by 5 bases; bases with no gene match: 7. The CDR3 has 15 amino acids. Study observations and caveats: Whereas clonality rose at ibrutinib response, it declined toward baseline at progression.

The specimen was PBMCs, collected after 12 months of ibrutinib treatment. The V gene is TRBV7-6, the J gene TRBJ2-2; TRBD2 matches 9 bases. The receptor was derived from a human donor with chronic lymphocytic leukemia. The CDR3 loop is CASSASGGRAGELFF. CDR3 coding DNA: TGTGCCAGCAGCGCCAGTGGCGGGAGGGCCGGGGAGCTGTTTTTT.